This T cell receptor (beta chain) originates from a study of blood T cells in healthy people across ages. Primers used in a second PCR of roughly 6 to 12 cycles were a sample-barcoded 5' primer and a J-beta primer mix. TCRdb ran MiXCR on the 5' RACE reads and lists one entry per CDR3 protein. The data hold fewer than 1,000,000 distinct CDR3 sequences, with around 43% observed a single time. At least 6 million PBMCs were isolated per sample. The table lists this clonotype with many counts. Trimming removed 3 bases from V and 4 bases from J, with 9 bases in between. Germline V gives CDR1 SQVTM, CDR2 ANQGSEA. This CDR3 has 12 amino acids.

The chain joins TRBV29-1 to TRBJ1-2; no clear D. The source is a man aged 55 to 69 in good health. The specimen was blood. CDR3 loop: CSVEGTLYGYTF. The CDR3 nucleotides are TGCAGCGTTGAGGGCACCCTCTATGGCTACACCTTC.